This section outlines one T cell receptor beta chain sequence together with its context. Its cognate antigen is unknown. The same CDR3 arises from other DNA sequences in this sample as well. This sample is drawn from a study of cytomegalovirus exposure and HLA in healthy donors. The overall study: There were 85 million or so unique TCRs (from HLA-typed donors) in an early data release.

60 Vbeta and 13 Jbeta primers were used in PCR. Only in-frame clones appear in the TCRdb table, and some are missing; sequencing was by immunoSEQ multiplex PCR. The table shows about 120,000 clones, with around 77% occurring only once. Study-level findings and limits: A later analysis found that most CMV-associated TCR beta chains appeared HLA-restricted.

Germline-derived CDR1 and CDR2 are SGHVS and FNYEAQ. The CDR3 runs 16 residues. Trimming cost V 5 bases and J 4 bases; bases outside gene matches: 11. Material for sequencing was PBMCs. The TCR sequence derives from a man aged 18 to 30 in good health and CMV-seropositive. This chain connects TRBV7-6 to TRBJ1-2, with 9 nucleotides matching TRBD1. DNA for the CDR3: TGTGCCAGCAGCGCCTTGCCGGGACAGGGTAGCTATGGCTACACCTTC. This gives the protein CASSALPGQGSYGYTF.